What follows is one TCR beta chain and its context. Antigen specificity is unknown. Amplification used 60 Vbeta primers and 13 Jbeta primers. Libraries were prepared by immunoSEQ multiplex PCR; TCRdb keeps only in-frame clonotypes and omits some of them. The table records about 180,000 clones, 65% to 80% of them present only once. In germline, CDR1 is MNHEY, CDR2 SVGAGI. The CDR3 totals 15 residues. This sample was included in a study of cytomegalovirus exposure and HLA in healthy donors. General study findings and limits: 87-base-pair reads could not separate some V segments, including TRBV6-2 and TRBV6-3. It was shown in a later analysis that HLA-associated TCR beta chains were more clonally expanded than other, equally common chains.

The sample consisted of PBMCs. The TCR was taken from a woman aged 30 to 39 in good health and CMV-seropositive. This sequence joins TRBV6-5 and TRBJ2-5; D unclear. The DNA end favors TRBJ2-7, so the J call may be wrong. CDR3 sequence (DNA): TGTGCCAGCAGTTACTGGCCCCGGAGCTCCTACGAGCAGTACTTC. Translation gives CASSYWPRSSYEQYF.